This is a list of T cell receptor beta chains from one sample in a study of early T cells in non-severe SARS-CoV-2 infection. TCRdb ran MiXCR on the 5' RACE reads and lists one entry per CDR3 protein. This sample carries about 60,000 distinct CDR3 sequences, around 12% of them seen once, and the ten largest clones take less than 4.5%. The sequencing input was whole blood. The receptors were sampled from an adult who was a healthcare worker with PCR-confirmed SARS-CoV-2 infection or an uninfected control (not recorded which). Each CDR3 is given with its conserved first and last residue. D genes are given only for firm matches. Size is stated for part of the rows, as once, few or many counts, or as a class when the clone is expanded.

>.|TRBV2|few|TRBJ2-1
CASSEEGSNYNEQFF
TGTGCCAGCAGTGAAGAAGGGAGCAACTACAATGAGCAGTTCTTC
>.|TRBV7-2|medium-sized|TRBJ2-1
CASSAGTSSYNEQFF
TGTGCCAGCAGCGCCGGGACGAGCTCCTACAATGAGCAGTTCTTC
>TRBD1|TRBV25-1|many|TRBJ1-4
CASSELTPGQGGILSEKLFF
TGTGCCAGCAGTGAATTAACCCCGGGACAGGGCGGTATCTTGAGTGAAAAACTGTTTTTT
>.|TRBV11-2|.|TRBJ2-2
CAISRQATGELFF
TGTGCCATCAGCCGACAGGCCACCGGAGAGCTGTTTTTT
>.|TRBV7-9|few|TRBJ1-6
CASSIRDNNSPLHF
TGTGCCAGCAGCATCAGGGATAACAACTCACCCCTCCACTTT
>TRBD1|TRBV7-2|few|TRBJ2-7
CASSREGQGSYEQYF
TGTGCCAGCAGTCGAGAGGGACAGGGATCCTACGAGCAGTACTTC
>.|TRBV5-1|many|TRBJ1-1
CASSLQGPNTEAFF
TGCGCCAGCAGCTTGCAGGGGCCGAACACTGAAGCTTTCTTT
>.|TRBV28|.|TRBJ1-5
CASSYGTHGNQPQHF
TGTGCCAGCAGTTACGGGACACACGGCAATCAGCCCCAGCATTTT
>TRBD1|TRBV5-1|.|TRBJ2-1
CASSPWTGNNEQFF
TGCGCCAGCAGCCCCTGGACAGGGAACAATGAGCAGTTCTTC
>.|TRBV5-4|many|TRBJ1-2
CASSLEGGSWGYTF
TGTGCCAGCAGCTTGGAGGGAGGTTCTTGGGGCTACACCTTC
>TRBD2|TRBV11-3|.|TRBJ2-5
CASSPRGGLETHYF
TGTGCCAGCAGCCCCCGGGGGGGCCTAGAGACCCATTACTTC
>.|TRBV6-5|few|TRBJ2-7
CASTQGRSYEQYF
TGTGCCAGCACCCAGGGCCGATCCTACGAGCAGTACTTC
>TRBD1|TRBV5-1|few|TRBJ2-3
CASSLESGGYTDTQYF
TGCGCCAGCAGCTTGGAATCAGGGGGCTACACAGATACGCAGTATTTT
>.|TRBV2|many|TRBJ2-7
CASGGDYLYEQYF
TGTGCCAGCGGTGGCGACTACCTCTACGAGCAGTACTTC
>.|TRBV6-1|few|TRBJ2-7
CASRDYLTGRAGSYEQYF
TGTGCCAGCAGGGACTACCTAACAGGGAGAGCAGGCTCCTACGAGCAGTACTTC
>.|TRBV7-2|many|TRBJ1-3
CASSLASGVLNTIYF
TGTGCCAGCAGCTTAGCGTCGGGGGTATTAAACACCATATATTTT
>.|TRBV6-2/TRBV6-3|.|TRBJ2-1
CASSRRANEQFF
TGTGCCAGCAGCCGCCGGGCCAATGAGCAGTTCTTC
>TRBD1|TRBV29-1|few|TRBJ1-1
CSVRTGLNTEAFF
TGCAGCGTGAGGACAGGGTTGAACACTGAAGCTTTCTTT
>.|TRBV20-1|many|TRBJ1-1
CSAKSLGETEAFF
TGCAGTGCTAAGAGTTTGGGGGAAACTGAAGCTTTCTTT
>TRBD1|TRBV5-4|few|TRBJ2-3
CASSTGTGGGGKTDTQYF
TGTGCCAGCAGCACCGGGACAGGGGGCGGCGGTAAGACAGATACGCAGTATTTT
>TRBD2|TRBV6-6|.|TRBJ2-5
CASNQPPGTSGRAREETQYF
TGTGCCAGCAACCAGCCCCCCGGGACTAGCGGGAGGGCGCGGGAAGAGACCCAGTACTTC
>.|TRBV7-2|few|TRBJ1-5
CASSSTGMSNQPQHF
TGTGCCAGCAGCTCAACAGGGATGAGCAATCAGCCCCAGCATTTT
>.|TRBV7-6|.|TRBJ2-1
CASSNSGHTYNEQFF
TGTGCCAGCAGCAACTCGGGACATACCTACAATGAGCAGTTCTTC
>TRBD2|TRBV10-2|few|TRBJ2-2
CASRAGTSYGELFF
TGCGCCAGCAGAGCCGGGACTAGCTACGGGGAGCTGTTTTTT
>.|TRBV9|.|TRBJ2-1
CASTSMTGNEQFF
TGTGCCAGCACCTCAATGACGGGGAATGAGCAGTTCTTC
>TRBD2|TRBV19|.|TRBJ2-2
CASSITLTSGGNTGELFF
TGTGCCAGTAGTATCACGCTGACTAGCGGGGGGAACACCGGGGAGCTGTTTTTT
>.|TRBV28|many|TRBJ2-3
CASSTTVDRTDTQYF
TGTGCCAGCAGTACGACCGTGGACAGAACAGATACGCAGTATTTT
>TRBD2|TRBV29-1|many|TRBJ2-7
CSVVGAASGRGEQYF
TGCAGCGTTGTAGGGGCGGCTAGCGGGAGAGGCGAGCAGTACTTC
>TRBD2|TRBV7-8|many|TRBJ2-1
CASSLGLLAGGKDEQFF
TGTGCCAGCAGCTTAGGCCTACTAGCGGGGGGGAAAGATGAGCAGTTCTTC
>.|TRBV6-2/TRBV6-3|many|TRBJ1-5
CASRHTNQPQHF
TGTGCCAGCAGACACACGAATCAGCCCCAGCATTTT
>.|TRBV11-3|many|TRBJ2-2
CASSFGTGELFF
TGTGCCAGCAGCTTTGGCACCGGGGAGCTGTTTTTT
>.|TRBV29-1|many|TRBJ1-1
CSVEKGTGTEAFF
TGCAGCGTTGAAAAGGGGACGGGCACTGAAGCTTTCTTT
>.|TRBV18|few|TRBJ1-1
CASSLGPGLWNTEAFF
TGTGCCAGCTCGCTAGGACCGGGACTGTGGAACACTGAAGCTTTCTTT
>.|TRBV7-9|.|TRBJ1-4
CASSLKDSGKLFF
TGTGCCAGCAGCCTCAAGGACTCCGGAAAACTGTTTTTT
>.|TRBV29-1|.|TRBJ1-4
CSVRFDLWGEKLFF
TGCAGCGTGAGATTTGACCTATGGGGTGAAAAACTGTTTTTT
>.|TRBV7-2|.|TRBJ2-5
CASSLAGRRGQETQYF
TGTGCCAGCAGCTTAGCCGGGCGGAGGGGGCAAGAGACCCAGTACTTC
>TRBD2|TRBV12-3/TRBV12-4|.|TRBJ2-3
CASTRTSDLTDTQYF
TGTGCCAGCACCAGGACTAGCGACCTCACAGATACGCAGTATTTT
>TRBD1|TRBV6-1|many|TRBJ2-7
CASSKRGQGDSSYEQYF
TGTGCCAGCAGTAAAAGGGGACAGGGGGACAGCTCCTACGAGCAGTACTTC
>.|TRBV4-1|.|TRBJ1-5
CASSQEDQPQHF
TGCGCCAGCAGCCAAGAAGATCAGCCCCAGCATTTT
>.|TRBV2|.|TRBJ2-1
CASTFYSGEQFF
TGTGCCAGCACTTTCTATAGCGGTGAGCAGTTCTTC
>.|TRBV5-1|.|TRBJ2-7
CASSLPGDTYEQYF
TGCGCCAGCAGCTTGCCTGGGGACACCTACGAGCAGTACTTC
>.|TRBV7-9|.|TRBJ1-4
CASSKGVGEKLFF
TGTGCCAGCAGCAAAGGGGTTGGAGAAAAACTGTTTTTT